Included here is one T cell receptor (beta chain) sequence, with context. The antigen is undetermined. These data come from a study of Ad26.COV2.S vaccination and SARS-CoV-2 variants. The treatment: roughly 20 received Ad26.COV2.S at low or high dose, single or two shots; roughly five received placebo; per-sample allocation not given. The samples were gathered on day 63 after the first injection of vaccine or placebo. Findings and limits, study-wide: Vaccine and placebo recipients had comparable breadth of non-spike TCRs.

The length of the CDR3 is 14 residues. V dropped 1 base and J dropped 3 bases, with 9 bases sitting between them. Per germline, CDR1 LGHDT and CDR2 YNNKEL (reference sequence). Repertoires were generated with immunoSEQ multiplex PCR, while TCRdb's copy carries only in-frame clones and drops some. The data show a few hundred thousand clones, with about 90% seen just once and 3% to 4% held by the top ten. The V and J genes are TRBV3-1 (or the pseudogene TRBV3-2) and TRBJ1-2; D is perhaps TRBD1 (5 bases). This clonotype was obtained from a person between 18 and 59 years old who received the Ad26.COV2.S COVID-19 vaccine or a placebo. The sequenced sample was peripheral blood, obtained in a trial of Ad26.COV2.S vaccine versus placebo. The CDR3 spells CASSQAVRDYGYTF. In nucleotides, the CDR3 is TGTGCCAGCAGCCAAGCAGTCAGGGACTATGGCTACACCTTC.